The TCR beta chain described here comes from a study of blood T cell repertoires in COVID-19. CDR3 size: 15 residues. From germline, CDR1 is MGHRA and CDR2 YSYEKL. V was shortened by 4 bases and J by 3 bases, with 13 bases between the two germline ends. Assay: immunoSEQ multiplex PCR; the TCRdb copy retains only in-frame clones and omits some. This sample yields about 210,000 clones, of which around 81% are seen a single time; just under 9% belongs to the top ten. The gene calls are TRBV4-1 and TRBJ1-5; D perhaps matches TRBD1 (6 bases). The receptor's source is a woman aged 50 to 60 with acute COVID-19. The sequenced sample consisted of PBMCs or T cells enriched from blood (not recorded which). CDR3 DNA sequence: TGCGCCAGCAGCCCCCGCACAGGGTACAATCAGCCCCAGCATTTT. Translation: CASSPRTGYNQPQHF.